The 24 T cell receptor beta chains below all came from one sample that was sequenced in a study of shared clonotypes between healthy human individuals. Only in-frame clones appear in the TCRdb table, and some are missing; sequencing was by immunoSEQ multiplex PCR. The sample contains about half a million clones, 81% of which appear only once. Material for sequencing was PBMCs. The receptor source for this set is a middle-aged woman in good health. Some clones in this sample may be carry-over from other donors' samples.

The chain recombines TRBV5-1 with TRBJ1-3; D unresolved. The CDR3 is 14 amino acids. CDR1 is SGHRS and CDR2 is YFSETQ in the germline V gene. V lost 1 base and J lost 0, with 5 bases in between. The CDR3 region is CASSLSDSGNTIYF. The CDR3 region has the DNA TGCGCCAGCAGCTTGTCGGACTCTGGAAACACCATATATTTT. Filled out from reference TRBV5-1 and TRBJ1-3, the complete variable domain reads KAGVTQTPRYLIKTRGQQVTLSCSPISGHRSVSWYQQTPGQGLQFLFEYFSETQRNKGNFPGRFSGRQFSNSRSEMNVSTLELGDSALYLCASSLSDSGNTIYFGEGSWLTVV.

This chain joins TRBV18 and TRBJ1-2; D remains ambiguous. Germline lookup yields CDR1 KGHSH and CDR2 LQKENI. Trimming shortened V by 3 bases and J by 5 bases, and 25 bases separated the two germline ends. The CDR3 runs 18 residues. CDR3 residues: CASSPARVGSGVSYGYTF. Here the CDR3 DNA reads TGTGCCAGCTCACCCGCACGGGTGGGCAGTGGGGTCTCGTATGGCTACACCTTC.

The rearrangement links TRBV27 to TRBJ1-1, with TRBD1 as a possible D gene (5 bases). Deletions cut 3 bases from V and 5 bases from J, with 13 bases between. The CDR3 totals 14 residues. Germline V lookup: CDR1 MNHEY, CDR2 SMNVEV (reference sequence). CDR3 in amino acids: CASSFLGGGTEAFF. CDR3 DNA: TGTGCCAGCAGTTTCCTCGGGGGAGGGACTGAAGCTTTCTTT.

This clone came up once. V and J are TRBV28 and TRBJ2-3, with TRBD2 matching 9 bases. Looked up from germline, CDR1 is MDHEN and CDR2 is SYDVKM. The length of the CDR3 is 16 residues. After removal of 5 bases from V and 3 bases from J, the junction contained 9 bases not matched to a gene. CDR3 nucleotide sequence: TGTGCCAGCAGTCCCCATAGCGGGAGACAGACAGATACGCAGTATTTT. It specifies CASSPHSGRQTDTQYF.

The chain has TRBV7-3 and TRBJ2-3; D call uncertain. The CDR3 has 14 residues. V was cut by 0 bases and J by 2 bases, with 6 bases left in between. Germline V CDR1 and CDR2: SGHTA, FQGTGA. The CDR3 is CASSLTGNTDTQYF. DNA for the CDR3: TGTGCCAGCAGCTTAACCGGAAACACAGATACGCAGTATTTT.

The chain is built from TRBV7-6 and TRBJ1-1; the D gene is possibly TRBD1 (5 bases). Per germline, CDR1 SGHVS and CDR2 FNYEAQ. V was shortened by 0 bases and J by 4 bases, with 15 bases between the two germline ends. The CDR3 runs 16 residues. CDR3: CASSLASPGPSTEAFF. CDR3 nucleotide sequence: TGTGCCAGCAGCTTAGCCTCTCCAGGGCCAAGCACTGAAGCTTTCTTT. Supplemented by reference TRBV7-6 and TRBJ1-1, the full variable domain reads GAGVSQSPRYKVTKRGQDVALRCDPISGHVSLYWYRQALGQGPEFLTYFNYEAQQDKSGLPNDRFSAERPEGSISTLTIQRTEQRDSAMYRCASSLASPGPSTEAFFGQGTRLTVV.

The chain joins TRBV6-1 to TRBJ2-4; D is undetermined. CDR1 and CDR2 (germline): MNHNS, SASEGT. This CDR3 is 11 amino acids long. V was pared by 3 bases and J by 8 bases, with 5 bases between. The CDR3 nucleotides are TGTGCCAGCAGTGAGGGGTACATTCAGTACTTC. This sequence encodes CASSEGYIQYF.

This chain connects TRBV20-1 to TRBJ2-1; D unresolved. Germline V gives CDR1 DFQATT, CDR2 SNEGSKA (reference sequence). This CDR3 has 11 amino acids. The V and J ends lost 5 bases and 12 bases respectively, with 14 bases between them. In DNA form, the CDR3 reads TGCAGTGCTCTATTTTTTTCGTGGCAGTTCTTC. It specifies CSALFFSWQFF.

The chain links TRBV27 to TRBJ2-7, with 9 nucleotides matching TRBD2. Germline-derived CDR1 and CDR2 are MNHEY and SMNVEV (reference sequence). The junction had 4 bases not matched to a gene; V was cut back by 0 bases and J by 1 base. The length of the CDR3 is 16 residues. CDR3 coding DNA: TGTGCCAGCAGTTTATCGACTAGCGGAACTTCCTACGAGCAGTACTTC. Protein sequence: CASSLSTSGTSYEQYF.

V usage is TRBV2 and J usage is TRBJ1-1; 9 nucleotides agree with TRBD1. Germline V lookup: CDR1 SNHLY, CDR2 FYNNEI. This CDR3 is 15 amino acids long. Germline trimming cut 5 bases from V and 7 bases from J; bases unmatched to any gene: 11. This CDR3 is CASSTGQGGGNEAFF. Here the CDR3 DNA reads TGTGCCAGCAGTACGGGACAGGGTGGGGGGAATGAAGCTTTCTTT.

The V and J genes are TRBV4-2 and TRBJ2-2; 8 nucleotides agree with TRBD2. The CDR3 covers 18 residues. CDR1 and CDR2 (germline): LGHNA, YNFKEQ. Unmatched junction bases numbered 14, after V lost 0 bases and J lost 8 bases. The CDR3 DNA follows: TGTGCCAGCAGCCAAGAACCTAGCGGGCTACCTTCGTCTGGGGAGCTGTTTTTT. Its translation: CASSQEPSGLPSSGELFF.

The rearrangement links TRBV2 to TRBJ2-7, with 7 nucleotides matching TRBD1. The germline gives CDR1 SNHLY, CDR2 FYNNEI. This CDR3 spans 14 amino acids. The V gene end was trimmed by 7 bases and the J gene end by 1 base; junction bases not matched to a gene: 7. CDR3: CASKRGGQSYEQYF. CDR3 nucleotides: TGTGCCAGCAAGAGAGGGGGACAGTCCTACGAGCAGTACTTC.

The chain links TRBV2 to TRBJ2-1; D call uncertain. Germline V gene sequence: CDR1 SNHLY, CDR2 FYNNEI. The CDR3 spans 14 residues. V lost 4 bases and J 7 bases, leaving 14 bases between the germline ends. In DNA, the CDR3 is TGTGCCAGCAGTGCTGGTTCACGCACTAATGAGCAGTTCTTC. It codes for CASSAGSRTNEQFF.

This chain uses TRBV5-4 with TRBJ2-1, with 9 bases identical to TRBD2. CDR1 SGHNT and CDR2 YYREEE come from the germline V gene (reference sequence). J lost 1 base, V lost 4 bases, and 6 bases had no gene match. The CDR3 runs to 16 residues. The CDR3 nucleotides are TGTGCCAGCAGCCCCGGGACTAGCAGGTCCTACAATGAGCAGTTCTTC. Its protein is CASSPGTSRSYNEQFF. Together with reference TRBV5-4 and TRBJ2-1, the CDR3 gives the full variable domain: ETGVTQSPTHLIKTRGQQVTLRCSSQSGHNTVSWYQQALGQGPQFIFQYYREEENGRGNFPPRFSGLQFPNYSSELNVNALELDDSALYLCASSPGTSRSYNEQFFGPGTRLTVL.

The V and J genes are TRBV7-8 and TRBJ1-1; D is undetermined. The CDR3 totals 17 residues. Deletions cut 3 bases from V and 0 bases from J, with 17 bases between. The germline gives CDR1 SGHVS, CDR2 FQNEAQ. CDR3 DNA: TGTGCCAGCAGCTTGGATTTTGGCAGAGATGTGAACACTGAAGCTTTCTTT. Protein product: CASSLDFGRDVNTEAFF.

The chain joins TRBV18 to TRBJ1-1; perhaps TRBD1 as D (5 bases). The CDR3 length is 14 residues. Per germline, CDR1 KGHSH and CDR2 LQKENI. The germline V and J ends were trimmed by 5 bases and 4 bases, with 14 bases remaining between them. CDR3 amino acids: CASSTGTLGTEAFF. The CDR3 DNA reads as TGTGCCAGCTCAACTGGGACTCTGGGCACTGAAGCTTTCTTT.

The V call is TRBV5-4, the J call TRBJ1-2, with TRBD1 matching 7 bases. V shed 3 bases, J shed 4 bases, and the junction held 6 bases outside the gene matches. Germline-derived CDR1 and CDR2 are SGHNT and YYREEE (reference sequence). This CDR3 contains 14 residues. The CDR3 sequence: CASSYDRALYGYTF. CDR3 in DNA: TGTGCCAGCAGCTACGACAGGGCTCTCTATGGCTACACCTTC. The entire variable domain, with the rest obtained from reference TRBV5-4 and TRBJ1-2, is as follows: ETGVTQSPTHLIKTRGQQVTLRCSSQSGHNTVSWYQQALGQGPQFIFQYYREEENGRGNFPPRFSGLQFPNYSSELNVNALELDDSALYLCASSYDRALYGYTFGSGTRLTVV.

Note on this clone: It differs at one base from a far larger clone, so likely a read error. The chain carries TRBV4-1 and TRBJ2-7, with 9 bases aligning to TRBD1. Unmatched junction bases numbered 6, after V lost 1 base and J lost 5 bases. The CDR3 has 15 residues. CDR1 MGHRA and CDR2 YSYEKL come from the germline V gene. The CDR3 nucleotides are TGCGCCAGCAGCCAAGCGGTACAGGGGGCTGACGAGCAGTACTTC. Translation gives CASSQAVQGADEQYF.

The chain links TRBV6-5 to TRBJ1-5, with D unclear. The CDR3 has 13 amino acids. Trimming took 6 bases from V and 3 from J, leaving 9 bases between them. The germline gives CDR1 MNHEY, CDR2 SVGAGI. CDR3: CASRAQTNQPQHF. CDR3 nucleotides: TGTGCCAGCAGGGCCCAGACCAATCAGCCCCAGCATTTT.

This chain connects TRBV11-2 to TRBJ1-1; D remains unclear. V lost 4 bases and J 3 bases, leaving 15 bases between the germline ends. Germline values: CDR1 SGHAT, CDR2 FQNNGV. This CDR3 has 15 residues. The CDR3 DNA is TGTGCCAGCAGCTCTCTTATGAGTGCGGACACTGAAGCTTTCTTT. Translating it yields CASSSLMSADTEAFF. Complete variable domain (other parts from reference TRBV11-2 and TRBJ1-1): EAGVAQSPRYKIIEKRQSVAFWCNPISGHATLYWYQQILGQGPKLLIQFQNNGVVDDSQLPKDRFSAERLKGVDSTLKIQPAKLEDSAVYLCASSSLMSADTEAFFGQGTRLTVV.

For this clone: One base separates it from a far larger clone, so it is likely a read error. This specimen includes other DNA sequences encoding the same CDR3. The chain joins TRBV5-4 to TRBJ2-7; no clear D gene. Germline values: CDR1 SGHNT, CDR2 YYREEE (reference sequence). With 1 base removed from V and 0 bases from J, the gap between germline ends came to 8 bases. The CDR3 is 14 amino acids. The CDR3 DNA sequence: TGTGCCAGCAGCTTGTTCGGTAACTCCTACGAGCAGTACTTC. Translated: CASSLFGNSYEQYF.

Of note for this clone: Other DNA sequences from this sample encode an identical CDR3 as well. This CDR3 reads CSVGQGAYNEQFF. CDR3 DNA: TGCAGCGTCGGACAGGGAGCCTACAATGAGCAGTTCTTC. The gene calls are TRBV29-1 and TRBJ2-1, with 8 bases lining up with TRBD1. Germline V gene sequence: CDR1 SQVTM, CDR2 ANQGSEA. CDR3 size: 13 residues. J was trimmed by 2 bases and V by 6 bases; bases with no gene match: 3.

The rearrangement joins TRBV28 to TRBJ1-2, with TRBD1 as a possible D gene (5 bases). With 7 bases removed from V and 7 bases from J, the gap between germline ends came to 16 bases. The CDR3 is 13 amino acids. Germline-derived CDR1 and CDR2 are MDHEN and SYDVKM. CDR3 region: CASTKTIGVGYTF. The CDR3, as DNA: TGTGCCAGCACCAAGACTATAGGGGTTGGCTACACCTTC.

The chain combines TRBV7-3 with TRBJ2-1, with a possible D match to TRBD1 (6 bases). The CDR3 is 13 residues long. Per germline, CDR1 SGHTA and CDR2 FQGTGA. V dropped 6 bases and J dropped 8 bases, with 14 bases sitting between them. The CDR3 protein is CASRYTGSDEQFF. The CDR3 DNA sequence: TGTGCCAGCAGGTATACAGGGTCTGATGAGCAGTTCTTC.